This TCR beta chain is drawn from a study of blood T cell repertoires in COVID-19. For the study at large: Material from acute and convalescent COVID-19 was sourced from the United States, Italy and Spain. The analysed material was cDNA or gDNA that came from T cells, B-cell-depleted T cells, or PBMCs.

The CDR3 totals 15 residues. The junction had 6 bases not matched to a gene; V was cut back by 0 bases and J by 5 bases. In the original processing: Using reference gene primer amplification, nucleated cell counts were estimated. Only in-frame clones appear in the TCRdb table, and some are missing; sequencing was by immunoSEQ multiplex PCR. That table furnishes V, J and clone size, whereas the DNA furnished D and trimming. This table has about 30,000 clones, roughly nine tenths appearing once. The sequence was obtained from a human donor in a cohort sampled during active COVID-19. The J gene is TRBJ2-7, the V gene TRBV23-1; 8 positions match TRBD1. TRBV23-1 counts as an open reading frame of uncertain function. Sequencing was done on a sample of peripheral blood. The CDR3 bases are TGCGCCAGCAGTCAATCATCCAGGGGGCGCGACGAGCAGTACTTC. This sequence encodes CASSQSSRGRDEQYF.